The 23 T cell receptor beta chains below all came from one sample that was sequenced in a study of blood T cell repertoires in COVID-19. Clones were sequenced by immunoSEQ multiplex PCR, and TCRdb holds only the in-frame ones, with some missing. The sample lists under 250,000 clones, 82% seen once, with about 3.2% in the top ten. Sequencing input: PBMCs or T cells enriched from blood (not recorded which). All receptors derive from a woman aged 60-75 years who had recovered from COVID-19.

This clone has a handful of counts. In nucleotides, the CDR3 is TGCGCCAGCAGCCCGGACAGGCTGAAGGCGATGAACACTGAAGCTTTCTTT. Translating it yields CASSPDRLKAMNTEAFF. The chain uses TRBV5-1 and TRBJ1-1; 7 bases match TRBD1. This CDR3 has 17 residues. CDR1 is SGHRS and CDR2 is YFSETQ in the germline V gene. V was pared by 4 bases and J by 0 bases, with 12 bases of the junction left unmatched.

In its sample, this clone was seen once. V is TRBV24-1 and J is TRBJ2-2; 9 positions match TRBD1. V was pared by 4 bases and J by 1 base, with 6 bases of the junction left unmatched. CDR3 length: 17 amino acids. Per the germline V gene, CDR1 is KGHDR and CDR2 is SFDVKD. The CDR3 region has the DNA TGTGCCACCAGTGACCCCTCGGACAGGGGGAACACCGGGGAGCTGTTTTTT. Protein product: CATSDPSDRGNTGELFF.

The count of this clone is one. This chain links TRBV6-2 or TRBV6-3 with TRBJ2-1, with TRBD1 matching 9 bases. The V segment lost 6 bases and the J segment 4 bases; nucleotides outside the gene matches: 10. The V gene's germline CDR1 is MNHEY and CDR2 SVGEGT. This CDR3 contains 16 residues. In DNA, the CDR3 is TGTGCCAGCAGCTCCTACGGGACAGGGCCGTACAATGAGCAGTTCTTC. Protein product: CASSSYGTGPYNEQFF.

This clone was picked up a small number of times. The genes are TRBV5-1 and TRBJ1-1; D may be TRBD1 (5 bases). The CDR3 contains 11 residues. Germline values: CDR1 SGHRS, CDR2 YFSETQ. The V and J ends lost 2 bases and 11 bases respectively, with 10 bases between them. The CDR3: CASSLRGEAFF. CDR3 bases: TGCGCCAGCAGCTTACGGGGGGAGGCTTTCTTT.

CDR3 in amino acids: CASSLGSGGLNTEAFF. The CDR3, as DNA: TGTGCCAGCAGCTTGGGCTCAGGGGGCTTGAACACTGAAGCTTTCTTT. The J gene is TRBJ1-1, the V gene TRBV5-4, with TRBD1 matching 8 bases. Germline assignment: CDR1 SGHNT and CDR2 YYREEE (reference sequence). After removal of 0 bases from V and 0 bases from J, the junction contained 4 bases not matched to a gene. The CDR3 length is 16 residues.

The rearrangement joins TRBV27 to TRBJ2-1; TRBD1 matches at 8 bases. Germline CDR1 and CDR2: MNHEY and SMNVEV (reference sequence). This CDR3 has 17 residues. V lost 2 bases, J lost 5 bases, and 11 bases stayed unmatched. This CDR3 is CASSLRTGYSFDNEQFF. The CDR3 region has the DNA TGTGCCAGCAGTTTACGGACAGGGTATAGTTTCGACAATGAGCAGTTCTTC.

CDR3 residues: CASPQGASGNTIYF. DNA of the CDR3: TGTGCCAGCCCTCAGGGGGCGTCTGGAAACACCATATATTTT. The chain joins TRBV7-9 to TRBJ1-3, with 8 bases that match TRBD1. This CDR3 is built from 14 residues. Germline CDR1 SEHNR, CDR2 FQNEAQ (reference sequence). The J segment lost 1 base and the V segment lost 8 bases, leaving 4 bases of the junction unmatched.

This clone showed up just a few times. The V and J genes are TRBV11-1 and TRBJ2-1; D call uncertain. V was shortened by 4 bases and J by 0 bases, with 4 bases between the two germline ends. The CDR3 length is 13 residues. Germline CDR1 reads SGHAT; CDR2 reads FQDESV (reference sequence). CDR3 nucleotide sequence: TGTGCCAGCAGCTCGGGCTCCTACAATGAGCAGTTCTTC. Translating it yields CASSSGSYNEQFF.

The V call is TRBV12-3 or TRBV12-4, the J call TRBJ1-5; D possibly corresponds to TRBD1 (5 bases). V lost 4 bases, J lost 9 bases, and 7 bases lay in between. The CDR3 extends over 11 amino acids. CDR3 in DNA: TGTGCCAGCAGTTCCACAGGGCCCCAGCATTTT. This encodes CASSSTGPQHF.

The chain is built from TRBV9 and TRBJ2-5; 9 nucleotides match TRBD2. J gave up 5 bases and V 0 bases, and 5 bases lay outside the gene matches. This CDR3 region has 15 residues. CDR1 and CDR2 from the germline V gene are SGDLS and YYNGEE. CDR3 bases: TGTGCCAGCAGCGTAGCAGTAGCGGGGGCGGAGACCCAGTACTTC. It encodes CASSVAVAGAETQYF.

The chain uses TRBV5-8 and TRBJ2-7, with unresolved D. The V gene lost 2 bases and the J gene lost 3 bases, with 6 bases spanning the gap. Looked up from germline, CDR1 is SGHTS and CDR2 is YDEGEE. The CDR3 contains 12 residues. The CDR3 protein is CASSFEVYEQYF. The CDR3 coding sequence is TGTGCCAGCAGCTTTGAGGTCTACGAGCAGTACTTC.

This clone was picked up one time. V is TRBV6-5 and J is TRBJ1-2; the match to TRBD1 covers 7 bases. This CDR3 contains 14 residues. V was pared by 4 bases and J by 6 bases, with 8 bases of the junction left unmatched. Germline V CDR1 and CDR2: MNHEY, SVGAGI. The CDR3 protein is CASSWGQGGDGYTF. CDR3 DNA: TGTGCCAGCAGTTGGGGGCAGGGGGGTGATGGCTACACCTTC.

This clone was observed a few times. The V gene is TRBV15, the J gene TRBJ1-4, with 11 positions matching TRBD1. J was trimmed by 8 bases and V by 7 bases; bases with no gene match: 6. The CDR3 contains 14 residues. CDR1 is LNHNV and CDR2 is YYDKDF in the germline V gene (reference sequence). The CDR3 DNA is TGTGCCACCACCTTGGACAGGGGGCTGGAAAAACTGTTTTTT. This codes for CATTLDRGLEKLFF. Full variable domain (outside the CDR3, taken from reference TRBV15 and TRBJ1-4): DAMVIQNPRYQVTQFGKPVTLSCSQTLNHNVMYWYQQKSSQAPKLLFHYYDKDFNNEADTPDNFQSRRPNTSFCFLDIRSPGLGDTAMYLCATTLDRGLEKLFFGSGTQLSVL.

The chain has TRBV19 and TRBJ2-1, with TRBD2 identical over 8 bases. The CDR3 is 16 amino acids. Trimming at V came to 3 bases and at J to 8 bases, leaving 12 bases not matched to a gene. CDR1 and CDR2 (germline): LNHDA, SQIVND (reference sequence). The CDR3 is CASSMSWTSCFDEQFF. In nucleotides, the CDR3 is TGTGCCAGTAGTATGTCTTGGACTAGCTGTTTCGATGAGCAGTTCTTC.

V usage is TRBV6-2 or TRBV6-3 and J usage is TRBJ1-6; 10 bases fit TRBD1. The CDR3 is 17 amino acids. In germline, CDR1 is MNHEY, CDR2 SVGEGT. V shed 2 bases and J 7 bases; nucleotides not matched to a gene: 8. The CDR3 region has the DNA TGTGCCAGCAGTTACCCGACAGGGGGCGCGGAAAATTCACCCCTCCACTTT. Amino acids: CASSYPTGGAENSPLHF.

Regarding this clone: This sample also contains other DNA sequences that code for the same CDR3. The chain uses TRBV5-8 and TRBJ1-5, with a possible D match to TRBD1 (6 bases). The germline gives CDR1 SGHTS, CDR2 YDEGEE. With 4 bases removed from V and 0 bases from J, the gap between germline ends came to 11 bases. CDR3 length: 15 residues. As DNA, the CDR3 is TGTGCCAGCAGCCTCCAGGGGTATAGCAATCAGCCCCAGCATTTT. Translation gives CASSLQGYSNQPQHF. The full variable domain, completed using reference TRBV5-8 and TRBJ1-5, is EAGVTQSPTHLIKTRGQQATLRCSPISGHTSVYWYQQALGLGLQFLLWYDEGEERNRGNFPPRFSGRQFPNYSSELNVNALELEDSALYLCASSLQGYSNQPQHFGDGTRLSIL.

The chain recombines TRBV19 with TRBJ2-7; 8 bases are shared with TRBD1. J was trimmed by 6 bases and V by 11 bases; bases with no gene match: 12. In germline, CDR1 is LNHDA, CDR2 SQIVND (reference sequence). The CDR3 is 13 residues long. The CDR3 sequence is CAVRTAGGREQYF. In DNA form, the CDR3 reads TGTGCCGTACGCACGGCAGGGGGCCGCGAGCAGTACTTC.

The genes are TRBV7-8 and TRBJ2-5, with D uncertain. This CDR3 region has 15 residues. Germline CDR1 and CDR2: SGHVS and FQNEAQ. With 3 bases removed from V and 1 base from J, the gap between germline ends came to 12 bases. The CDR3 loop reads CASSFGVPFQETQYF. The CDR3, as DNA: TGTGCCAGCAGCTTCGGAGTGCCTTTCCAAGAGACCCAGTACTTC.

The CDR3 sequence is CASSSGSYNEQFF. CDR3 bases: TGTGCCAGCAGTTCCGGCTCCTACAATGAGCAGTTCTTC. The V and J genes are TRBV27 and TRBJ2-1; D not certain. Looked up from germline, CDR1 is MNHEY and CDR2 is SMNVEV (reference sequence). The CDR3 totals 13 residues. V was pared by 4 bases and J by 0 bases, with 4 bases between.

For the CDR3, the DNA is TGTGCCAGCAGTTTATCCCCCGGGACAGGGGTCCACGAGCAGTACTTC. It encodes CASSLSPGTGVHEQYF. The V gene is TRBV27, the J gene TRBJ2-7; TRBD1 matches 10 bases. V dropped 0 bases and J dropped 5; count of bases not matched to a gene: 7. This CDR3 comprises 16 residues. CDR1 and CDR2 (germline): MNHEY, SMNVEV (reference sequence).

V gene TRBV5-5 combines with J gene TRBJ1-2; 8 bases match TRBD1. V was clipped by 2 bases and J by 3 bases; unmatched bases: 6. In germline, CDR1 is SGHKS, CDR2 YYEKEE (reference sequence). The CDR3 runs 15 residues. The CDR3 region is CASSFQDRGDYGYTF. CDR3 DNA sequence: TGTGCCAGCAGCTTTCAAGACAGGGGAGACTATGGCTACACCTTC.

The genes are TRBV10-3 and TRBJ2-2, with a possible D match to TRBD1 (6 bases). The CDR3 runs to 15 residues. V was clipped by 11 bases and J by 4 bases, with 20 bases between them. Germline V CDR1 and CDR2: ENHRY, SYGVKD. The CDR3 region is CAVNREGRGTGELFF. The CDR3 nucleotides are TGTGCCGTCAACAGGGAAGGGCGTGGCACCGGGGAGCTGTTTTTT.

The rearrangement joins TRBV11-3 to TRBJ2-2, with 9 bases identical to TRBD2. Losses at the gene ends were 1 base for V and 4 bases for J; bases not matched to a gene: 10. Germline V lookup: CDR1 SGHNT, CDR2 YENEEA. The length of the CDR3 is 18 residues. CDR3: CASSLVLPGLASTGELFF. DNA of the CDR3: TGTGCCAGCAGCTTAGTTCTACCGGGACTAGCCAGCACCGGGGAGCTGTTTTTT.